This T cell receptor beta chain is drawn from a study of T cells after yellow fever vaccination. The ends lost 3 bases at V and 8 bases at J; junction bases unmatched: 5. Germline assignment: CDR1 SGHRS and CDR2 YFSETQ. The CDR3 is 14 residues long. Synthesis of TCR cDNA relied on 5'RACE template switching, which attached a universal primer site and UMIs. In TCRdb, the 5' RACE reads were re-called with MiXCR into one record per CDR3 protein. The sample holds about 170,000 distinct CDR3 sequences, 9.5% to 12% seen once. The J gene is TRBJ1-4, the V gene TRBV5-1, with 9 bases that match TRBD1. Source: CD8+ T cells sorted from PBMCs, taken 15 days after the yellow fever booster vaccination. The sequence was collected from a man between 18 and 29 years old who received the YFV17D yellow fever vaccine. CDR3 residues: CASSWTGAGEKLFF. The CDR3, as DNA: TGCGCCAGCAGCTGGACAGGGGCGGGCGAAAAACTGTTTTTT. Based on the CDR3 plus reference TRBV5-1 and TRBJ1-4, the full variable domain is KAGVTQTPRYLIKTRGQQVTLSCSPISGHRSVSWYQQTPGQGLQFLFEYFSETQRNKGNFPGRFSGRQFSNSRSEMNVSTLELGDSALYLCASSWTGAGEKLFFGSGTQLSVL.